This TCR beta chain was captured by sequencing in a study of shared clonotypes between healthy human individuals. Generated by immunoSEQ multiplex PCR, the TCRdb table keeps only in-frame clones and is missing some. The data contain approximately 2.5 million clones, roughly 92% of them seen just once; the ten biggest clones take up roughly 0.14%. Trimming removed 4 bases from V and 3 bases from J, with 10 bases in between. This CDR3 is built from 13 residues. Per germline, CDR1 ENHRY and CDR2 SYGVKD. This clone showed up just once. This clonotype originated in a man younger than 35 in good health. What was sequenced was naive CD4+ T cells sorted from blood. Regarding subset: CD45RA+ positively selected. The chain employs TRBV10-3 and TRBJ2-7; no definite D call. This chain's CDR3 is CAISGPNIYEQYF. As DNA, the CDR3 is TGTGCCATCAGTGGGCCGAACATCTACGAGCAGTACTTC.